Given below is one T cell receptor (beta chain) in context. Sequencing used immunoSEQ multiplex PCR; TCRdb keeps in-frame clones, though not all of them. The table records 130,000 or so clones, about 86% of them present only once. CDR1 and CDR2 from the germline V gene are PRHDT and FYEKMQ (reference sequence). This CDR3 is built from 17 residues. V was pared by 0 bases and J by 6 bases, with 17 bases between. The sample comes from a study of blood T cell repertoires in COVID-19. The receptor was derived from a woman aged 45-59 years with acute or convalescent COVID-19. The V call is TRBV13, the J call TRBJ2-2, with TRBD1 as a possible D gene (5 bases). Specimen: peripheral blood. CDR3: CASSLGAGLVSAGELFF. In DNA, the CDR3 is TGTGCCAGCAGCTTAGGAGCAGGGTTGGTGAGCGCCGGGGAGCTGTTTTTT.